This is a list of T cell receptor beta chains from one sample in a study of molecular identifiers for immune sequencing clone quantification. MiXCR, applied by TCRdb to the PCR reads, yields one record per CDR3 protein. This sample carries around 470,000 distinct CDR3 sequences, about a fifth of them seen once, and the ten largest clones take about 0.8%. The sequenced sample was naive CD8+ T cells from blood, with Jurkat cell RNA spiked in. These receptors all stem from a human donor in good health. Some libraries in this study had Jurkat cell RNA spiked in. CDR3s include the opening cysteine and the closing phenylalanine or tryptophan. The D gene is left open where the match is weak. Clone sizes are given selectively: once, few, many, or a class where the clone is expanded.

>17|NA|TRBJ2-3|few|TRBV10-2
CASSEFGWQISTDTQYF
TGCGCCAGCAGTGAGTTCGGGTGGCAGATTAGCACAGATACGCAGTATTTT
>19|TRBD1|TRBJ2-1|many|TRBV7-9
CASSSTVWDRRSSYNEQFF
TGTGCCAGCAGCTCAACCGTATGGGACAGAAGAAGCTCCTACAATGAGCAGTTCTTC
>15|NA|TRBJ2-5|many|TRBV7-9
CASSRPGPYQETQYF
TGTGCCAGCAGTCGACCGGGACCCTACCAAGAGACCCAGTACTTC
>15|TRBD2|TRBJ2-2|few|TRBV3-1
CASSQNLAGTGELFF
TGTGCCAGCAGCCAAAATCTAGCGGGGACCGGGGAGCTGTTTTTT
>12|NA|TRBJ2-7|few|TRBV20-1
CSARSFTYEQYF
TGCAGTGCTAGGAGCTTTACCTACGAGCAGTACTTC
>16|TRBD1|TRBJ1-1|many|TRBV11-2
CASSYGQGNRYTEAFF
TGTGCCAGCAGCTACGGACAGGGGAATCGATACACTGAAGCTTTCTTT
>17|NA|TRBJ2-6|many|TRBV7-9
CASSPPGHPPGANVLTF
TGTGCCAGCAGCCCACCGGGACACCCGCCTGGGGCCAACGTCCTGACTTTC
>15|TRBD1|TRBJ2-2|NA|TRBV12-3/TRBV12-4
CASSETGAGAGELFF
TGTGCCAGCAGTGAGACAGGGGCTGGAGCCGGGGAGCTGTTTTTT
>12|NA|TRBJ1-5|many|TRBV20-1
CSAVLGDQPQHF
TGCAGTGCTGTACTCGGCGATCAGCCCCAGCATTTT
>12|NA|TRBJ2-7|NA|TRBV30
CAWSVWDYEQYF
TGTGCCTGGAGTGTGTGGGACTACGAGCAGTACTTC
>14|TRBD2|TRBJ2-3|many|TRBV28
CASRTSGRRDTQYF
TGTGCCAGCAGGACTAGCGGGAGGAGAGATACGCAGTATTTT
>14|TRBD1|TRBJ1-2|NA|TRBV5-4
CASRFTGGDYGYTF
TGTGCCAGCAGATTCACAGGGGGCGACTATGGCTACACCTTC
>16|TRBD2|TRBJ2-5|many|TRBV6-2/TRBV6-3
CASRITTSGREETQYF
TGTGCCAGCAGAATAACGACTAGCGGAAGAGAAGAGACCCAGTACTTC
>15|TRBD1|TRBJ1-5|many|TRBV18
CASSPATGGDQPQHF
TGTGCCAGCTCACCAGCCACAGGGGGCGATCAGCCCCAGCATTTT
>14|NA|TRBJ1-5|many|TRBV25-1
CASSGPGVNQPQHF
TGTGCCAGCAGTGGGCCCGGGGTCAATCAGCCCCAGCATTTT
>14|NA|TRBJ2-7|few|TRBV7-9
CASSPTQGPGEQYF
TGTGCCAGCAGCCCCACCCAGGGACCGGGCGAGCAGTACTTC
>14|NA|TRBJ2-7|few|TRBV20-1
CSAREHSLNYEQYF
TGCAGTGCTAGGGAACATAGCCTCAACTACGAGCAGTACTTC
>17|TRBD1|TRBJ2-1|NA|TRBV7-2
CASSPLHDRVLYNEQFF
TGTGCCAGCAGCCCCCTCCACGACAGGGTATTGTACAATGAGCAGTTCTTC
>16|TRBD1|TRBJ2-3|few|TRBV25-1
CASRETGALGTDTQYF
TGTGCCAGCAGAGAAACAGGGGCGTTAGGCACAGATACGCAGTATTTT
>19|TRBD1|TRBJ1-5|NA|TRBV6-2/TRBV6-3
CASSYSDRTVPPSNQPQHF
TGTGCCAGCAGTTACTCGGACAGGACCGTCCCCCCTAGCAATCAGCCCCAGCATTTT
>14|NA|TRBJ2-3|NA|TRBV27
CASTGDSGTDTQYF
TGTGCCAGCACTGGGGACTCAGGGACAGATACGCAGTATTTT
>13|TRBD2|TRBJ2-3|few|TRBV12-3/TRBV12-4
CASTREVLDTQYF
TGTGCCAGCACCCGGGAGGTTTTAGATACGCAGTATTTT
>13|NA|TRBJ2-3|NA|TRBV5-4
CAMWGPSTDTQYF
TGTGCTATGTGGGGGCCTAGCACAGATACGCAGTATTTT